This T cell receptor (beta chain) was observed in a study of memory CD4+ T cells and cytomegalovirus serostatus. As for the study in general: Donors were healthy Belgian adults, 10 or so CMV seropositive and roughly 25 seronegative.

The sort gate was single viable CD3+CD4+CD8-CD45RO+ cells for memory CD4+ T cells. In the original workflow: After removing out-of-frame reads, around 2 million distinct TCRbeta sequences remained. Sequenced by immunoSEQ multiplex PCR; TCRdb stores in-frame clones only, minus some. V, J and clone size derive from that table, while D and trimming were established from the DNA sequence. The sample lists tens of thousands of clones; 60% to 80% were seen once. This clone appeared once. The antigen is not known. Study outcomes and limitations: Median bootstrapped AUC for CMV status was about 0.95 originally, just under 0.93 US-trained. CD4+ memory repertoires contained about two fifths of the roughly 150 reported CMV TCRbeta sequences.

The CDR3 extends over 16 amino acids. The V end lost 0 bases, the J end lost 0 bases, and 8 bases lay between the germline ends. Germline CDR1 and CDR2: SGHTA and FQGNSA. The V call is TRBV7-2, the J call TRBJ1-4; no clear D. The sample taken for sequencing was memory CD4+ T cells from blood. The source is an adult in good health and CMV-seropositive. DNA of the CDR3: TGTGCCAGCAGCTTAGCGTCCGCCGCAACTAATGAAAAACTGTTTTTT. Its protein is CASSLASAATNEKLFF.